This T cell receptor (beta chain) comes out of a study of high-grade serous ovarian cancer treatment subgroups. Study summary: On average, roughly 14,000 reads and 7,000 to 8,500 unique TCR beta rearrangements were obtained per sample.

By proportion, this clone is hyperexpanded. Tumor samples were obtained before definitive surgery or chemotherapy. Using immunoSEQ multiplex PCR, the repertoire was profiled, and TCRdb retains in-frame clones only, with some absent. The sample records hundreds of clones, roughly three quarters being singletons. Germline lookup yields CDR1 SGHRS and CDR2 YFSETQ. Trimming pared 1 base from V and 4 bases from J, leaving 14 bases between. The CDR3 runs 16 residues. The chain is built from TRBV5-1 and TRBJ2-2; maybe TRBD1 (5 bases). The sequence derives from a human donor with high-grade serous ovarian cancer. Source material: tumor tissue. The CDR3 loop reads CASSLKQPQGTGELFF. CDR3 coding DNA: TGCGCCAGCAGCTTGAAGCAGCCCCAGGGCACCGGGGAGCTGTTTTTT.